This TCR beta chain was profiled in a study of T cell responses to AZD1222 COVID-19 vaccine. TCRdb keeps only in-frame clones here, not all; method: immunoSEQ multiplex PCR. The sample comprises more than 110,000 clones, 80% to 95% of which are singletons, and under 4.5% rests with the top ten. Findings and caveats of the study: Breadth and depth of Spike-specific TCRs rose after two AZD1222 doses. Most donors were white British, females outnumbered males, and clonal diversity was possibly underestimated.

Comments on this clone: Its antigen remains unknown.

There are 16 residues in the CDR3. V lost 5 bases to trimming and J lost 4 bases; unmatched junction nucleotides: 10. The germline gives CDR1 LNHDA, CDR2 SQIVND (reference sequence). The sequence was collected from an adult in good health. V usage is TRBV19 and J usage is TRBJ1-1; TRBD1 aligns across 10 bases. Specimen: peripheral blood, collected on day 0 of AZD1222 vaccination. CDR3 sequence: CASSLPTGGVVTEAFF. CDR3 bases: TGTGCCAGTAGTTTACCGACAGGGGGCGTCGTCACTGAAGCTTTCTTT.